The sequence of this TCR beta chain was determined in a study of beta chain features in type 1 diabetes. Comment on this clone: Antigen specificity is unknown.

Study results and caveats: The study found moderately but significantly shorter TCRB CDR3s in all four CD4+ subsets of Type 1 diabetes patients.

This CDR3 has 14 residues. Germline CDR1 is SGHAT and CDR2 is FQNNGV. J gave up 4 bases and V 6 bases, and 2 bases lay outside the gene matches. Expressed TCRB transcripts got sequenced, as all isolated RNA was reverse transcribed. Data came from immunoSEQ multiplex PCR; TCRdb stores just in-frame clones and leaves some out. The profile covers about 220,000 clones, with around 9.9% appearing a single time and approximately 1.4% taken by the ten largest. The sequence came from a man younger than 30 in good health. The rearrangement links TRBV11-2 to TRBJ2-1; 11 nucleotides align to TRBD2. The sample consisted of central memory CD4+ T cells from blood. CDR3 region: CASSGLAGYNEQFF. The CDR3 DNA sequence: TGTGCCAGCAGTGGACTAGCGGGTTACAATGAGCAGTTCTTC.